These 27 T cell receptor beta chains originate from one sample sequenced in a study of T cell clonality in common variable immunodeficiency. Method: immunoSEQ multiplex PCR; TCRdb's copy keeps in-frame clones and lacks some. Recorded here are over 45,000 clones, none singletons. The source material was peripheral blood mononuclear cells. The receptor source for this set is a person between 18 and 70 years old in good health.

This clone was picked up many times. The read falls 3 residues short of the CDR3 end, and the missing part is taken from the germline J gene. Different DNA sequences within this sample yield the same CDR3. The V and J genes are TRBV18 and TRBJ1-6; 7 nucleotides line up with TRBD1. There are 17 residues in the CDR3. The V gene end was trimmed by 3 bases and the J gene end by 6 bases; junction bases not matched to a gene: 11. Looked up from germline, CDR1 is KGHSH and CDR2 is LQKENI. CDR3 in amino acids: CASSPQTKGAGNSPLHF. The part of the CDR3 DNA that was read is TGTGCCAGCTCACCTCAGACGAAGGGGGCAGGTAATTCACCC.

This clone appeared many times. The read terminates 3 residues before the CDR3 end, so the remaining end is supplied by the germline J gene. This sequence joins TRBV2 and TRBJ1-1, with D possibly TRBD1 on 5 matching bases. V was clipped by 7 bases and J by 0 bases, with 12 bases between them. Germline CDR1 reads SNHLY; CDR2 reads FYNNEI. CDR3 size: 14 residues. Here the CDR3 reads CASNRNGLNTEAFF. CDR3 DNA, as far as it was read: TGTGCCAGCAACAGGAACGGCCTGAACACTGAA.

This clone was detected a few times. From the germline J gene comes the end of the CDR3, since the read stops 3 residues before it. The rearrangement uses TRBV7-6 and TRBJ2-1; D possibly corresponds to TRBD2 (7 bases). The CDR3 length is 16 residues. CDR1 SGHVS and CDR2 FNYEAQ come from the germline V gene. V gave up 2 bases and J gave up 2 bases, with 13 bases separating them. The CDR3 DNA, read in part, is TGTGCCAGCAGCTTAATTGGCGGGGGCACCTACAATGAG. This gives the protein CASSLIGGGTYNE. The full CDR3 protein reads CASSLIGGGTYNEQFF.

This clone appeared many times. The read gets to within 3 residues of the CDR3 end, and the germline J gene fills in the rest. The chain is built from TRBV5-1 and TRBJ2-1; D uncertain. V was trimmed by 4 bases and J by 5 bases, leaving 10 bases between them. From germline, CDR1 is SGHRS and CDR2 YFSETQ. The CDR3 spans 13 residues. CDR3 bases read: TGCGCCAGCAGCCCAACTAATAACAATGAG. Translation: CASSPTNNNE. The whole CDR3 sequence reads CASSPTNNNEQFF.

Many counts were recorded for this clone. With the read ending 3 residues before the CDR3 end, the germline J gene is used to fill in that end. The genes are TRBV6-2 or TRBV6-3 and TRBJ1-1; 8 positions match TRBD1. CDR1 is MNHEY, CDR2 SVGEGT, per germline. J was trimmed by 4 bases and V by 5 bases; bases with no gene match: 6. This CDR3 has 14 residues. The CDR3 loop reads CASSTTGDGTEAFF. The CDR3 DNA, read in part, is TGTGCCAGCAGTACGACAGGGGACGGCACTGAA.

The table lists this clone with many counts. The read halts 3 residues ahead of the CDR3 end, with the missing end drawn from the germline J gene. J is TRBJ2-2 and V is TRBV30; tentatively, D is TRBD1 (6 bases). V gave up 3 bases and J gave up 3 bases, with 26 bases separating them. The CDR3 has 19 residues. Per germline, CDR1 GTSNPN and CDR2 SVGIG (reference sequence). The CDR3 region is CAWSRTTGFGIPHTGELFF. CDR3 DNA, as far as it was read: TGTGCCTGGAGCCGCACTACAGGGTTCGGAATACCCCACACCGGGGAG.

A note on this clone: The read terminates 3 residues before the CDR3 end, so the remaining end is supplied by the germline J gene. V gene TRBV11-3 combines with J gene TRBJ2-5, with 7 bases matching TRBD1. Looked up from germline, CDR1 is SGHNT and CDR2 is YENEEA. The CDR3 consists of 12 residues. V was clipped by 5 bases and J by 4 bases; unmatched bases: 1. The part of the CDR3 DNA that was read is TGTGCCAGCAGCCACAGGGGAGAGACC. It specifies CASSHRGET. The whole CDR3 reads CASSHRGETQYF.

This clone was counted at least ten times. The CDR3 end lies 3 residues beyond the end of the read and is filled in from the germline J gene. The rearrangement links TRBV5-4 to TRBJ1-1; D call uncertain. The CDR3 length is 15 residues. V was shortened by 3 bases and J by 3 bases, with 15 bases between the two germline ends. The germline V gene has CDR1 SGHNT and CDR2 YYREEE (reference sequence). The CDR3 loop reads CASSSGKFKDTEAFF. The sequenced part of the CDR3 DNA is TGTGCCAGCAGCTCAGGTAAGTTCAAGGACACTGAA.

In this sample, this clone turned up many times. The CDR3 end is not reached by the read, which stops 3 residues before it; the germline J gene fills it in. This chain joins TRBV20-1 and TRBJ2-2; 12 bases are shared with TRBD2. The CDR3 loop spans 17 amino acids. From germline, CDR1 is DFQATT and CDR2 SNEGSKA (reference sequence). Germline trimming cut 0 bases from V and 7 bases from J; bases unmatched to any gene: 9. The CDR3 sequence is CSARDLLAGGPDGELFF. CDR3 bases read: TGCAGTGCTAGAGATCTTCTAGCGGGAGGGCCCGACGGGGAG.

This clone was recorded a few times. Compared with germline, one end of the junction differs, possibly owing to a read error. The read stops 3 residues short of the end of the CDR3; the missing end is completed from the germline J gene. The chain has TRBV7-7 and TRBJ1-1, with 8 bases fitting TRBD1. CDR1 is SSHAT, CDR2 FNYEAQ, per germline (reference sequence). The CDR3 runs 13 residues. The CDR3 DNA, read in part, is TGTGCTAGCAGCTCAGGGGGCATGGGTGAA. This sequence encodes CASSSGGMGE. In full, the CDR3 is CASSSGGMGEAFF.

In the case of this clone: From the germline J gene comes the end of the CDR3, since the read stops 3 residues before it. The rearrangement uses TRBV2 and TRBJ2-7; 10 bases agree with TRBD2. The CDR3 has 15 residues. J gave up 2 bases and V 5 bases, and 6 bases lay outside the gene matches. The V gene's germline CDR1 is SNHLY and CDR2 FYNNEI. This CDR3 is CASSYGAGGAYEQYF. The CDR3 DNA, read in part, is TGTGCCAGCAGTTACGGAGCGGGAGGGGCCTACGAG.

This clone was observed at least ten times. The read ends 3 residues before the CDR3 terminus; that terminus is restored from the germline J gene. The V call is TRBV6-2 or TRBV6-3, the J call TRBJ2-5; D is ambiguous. V gave up 0 bases and J gave up 4 bases, with 6 bases separating them. CDR1 and CDR2 from the germline V gene are MNHEY and SVGEGT. The CDR3 sequence is 13 residues long. The CDR3 sequence: CASSYSARETQYF. The DNA read from the CDR3 is TGTGCCAGCAGTTACTCGGCACGAGAGACC.

This clone has ten or more counts. The sequence runs out 3 residues before the end of the CDR3; the remainder is reconstructed from the germline J gene. The chain combines TRBV12-3 or TRBV12-4 with TRBJ2-3, with 10 bases that match TRBD1. With 6 bases clipped from V and 0 bases from J, the junction kept 6 bases outside the gene matches. The CDR3 length is 16 residues. This CDR3 is CASSRDRGTSTDTQYF. Partial CDR3 DNA: TGTGCCAGCAGCCGGGACAGGGGAACTAGCACAGATACG.

Many counts were recorded for this clone. The read comes to an end 3 residues before the CDR3 does, leaving the germline J gene to fill in the end. V usage is TRBV23-1 and J usage is TRBJ1-2; TRBD1 matches at 7 bases. TRBV23-1 is noted as an ORF with a role that remains uncertain. With 0 bases clipped from V and 1 base from J, the junction kept 17 bases outside the gene matches. The CDR3 length is 20 residues. CDR3 residues: CASSQSMGPNRGPFNYGYTF. The covered CDR3 bases are TGCGCCAGCAGTCAATCGATGGGGCCAAACAGGGGCCCCTTTAACTATGGC.

This clone showed up just a few times. The read ends 3 residues before the CDR3 terminus; that terminus is restored from the germline J gene. The chain links TRBV7-3 to TRBJ1-2; D ambiguous. The length of the CDR3 is 16 residues. CDR1 SGHTA and CDR2 FQGTGA come from the germline V gene. The covered CDR3 bases are TGTGCCAGCAGCTCCCCCGGGAGAGCGGGTCGGGATGAC. Amino acids: CASSSPGRAGRDD. The full CDR3 protein reads CASSSPGRAGRDDYTF.

This clone has ten or more counts. The read finishes 3 residues shy of the CDR3 end, and the germline J gene is used to complete it. The J gene is TRBJ2-1, the V gene TRBV19, with D uncertain. The germline gives CDR1 LNHDA, CDR2 SQIVND (reference sequence). V lost 9 bases and J lost 0, with 21 bases in between. The CDR3 extends over 17 amino acids. The sequenced CDR3 bases are TGTGCCAGCAGTCTCCGCGGAGATCTAAGCTCCTACAATGAG. This encodes CASSLRGDLSSYNE. The CDR3 in full is CASSLRGDLSSYNEQFF.

This clone was observed at least ten times. The CDR3 end lies 3 residues beyond the end of the read and is filled in from the germline J gene. This chain connects TRBV7-3 to TRBJ2-2; 7 bases are shared with TRBD1. This CDR3 is built from 13 residues. J was trimmed by 0 bases and V by 8 bases; bases with no gene match: 0. Germline V gives CDR1 SGHTA, CDR2 FQGTGA. CDR3 bases read: TGTGCCAGCGGACAGGCGAACACCGGGGAG. It yields the protein CASGQANTGE. The full CDR3 sequence reads CASGQANTGELFF.

This clone came up many times. Sequencing ends 3 residues short of the CDR3 end; the germline J gene provides the rest. The rearrangement joins TRBV20-1 to TRBJ1-2; tentative D call: TRBD1 (5 bases). The CDR3 contains 14 residues. From germline, CDR1 is DFQATT and CDR2 SNEGSKA (reference sequence). Incomplete CDR3 DNA: TGCAGTGCTAGAGTCACAGGAGTCGCCCGCGGC. Protein sequence: CSARVTGVARG. The whole CDR3 is CSARVTGVARGYTF.

A few counts support this clone. The missing CDR3 end, 3 residues past where the read stops, is filled in from the germline J gene. The V and J genes are TRBV7-8 and TRBJ2-1; no clear D gene. V lost 1 base, J lost 5 bases, and 6 bases lay in between. Germline V CDR1 and CDR2: SGHVS, FQNEAQ. The CDR3 totals 13 residues. The CDR3 reads CASSLVADNEQFF. The CDR3 DNA, read in part, is TGTGCCAGCAGCTTAGTGGCCGACAATGAG. The variable domain in full, with the rest retrieved from reference TRBV7-8 and TRBJ2-1, is GAGVSQSPRYKVAKRGQDVALRCDPISGHVSLFWYQQALGQGPEFLTYFQNEAQLDKSGLPSDRFFAERPEGSVSTLKIQRTQQEDSAVYLCASSLVADNEQFFGPGTRLTVL.

This clone was found many times. The read stops 3 residues short of the end of the CDR3; the missing end is completed from the germline J gene. V is TRBV5-1 and J is TRBJ1-2; TRBD1 matches 7 bases. The CDR3 runs 16 residues. The trim removed 2 bases at V and 7 bases at J, leaving 14 bases unmatched. From germline, CDR1 is SGHRS and CDR2 YFSETQ. Partial CDR3 DNA: TGCGCCAGCAGCTTCCTAAACATACAGGGGAGTGGTGGC. The encoded protein is CASSFLNIQGSGG. The entire CDR3 protein reads CASSFLNIQGSGGYTF.

In its sample, this clone was seen many times. The read stops 3 residues short of the end of the CDR3; the missing end is completed from the germline J gene. The J gene is TRBJ1-3, the V gene TRBV20-1, with D possibly being TRBD1 (6 bases). The CDR3 contains 15 residues. CDR1 DFQATT and CDR2 SNEGSKA come from the germline V gene (reference sequence). Trimming pared 1 base from V and 0 bases from J, leaving 10 bases between. CDR3: CSARAQGPSGNTIYF. The sequenced CDR3 bases are TGCAGTGCTAGAGCCCAGGGGCCCTCTGGAAACACC.

In its sample, this clone was seen many times. The CDR3 extends 3 residues past the end of the read, so its final part is completed from the germline J gene. V gene TRBV2 combines with J gene TRBJ1-5; perhaps TRBD1 as D (5 bases). Germline-derived CDR1 and CDR2 are SNHLY and FYNNEI. V dropped 0 bases and J dropped 1 base, with 10 bases sitting between them. This CDR3 contains 16 residues. The CDR3 region is CASSEAHRPSNQPQHF. The CDR3 bases that were read are TGTGCCAGCAGTGAAGCGCACAGGCCAAGCAATCAGCCC.

This clone showed up many times. The CDR3 goes on 3 residues after the read ends, and that part is filled in from the germline J gene. This chain joins TRBV4-1 and TRBJ1-5; D uncertain. CDR1 MGHRA and CDR2 YSYEKL come from the germline V gene. Trimming cost V 1 base and J 6 bases, with 7 bases left between them. The CDR3 covers 13 residues. The DNA read from the CDR3 is TGCGCCAGCAGCCAAGGCGTCCGTCAGCCC. Translating gives CASSQGVRQP. The entire CDR3 reads CASSQGVRQPQHF.

This clone has ten or more counts. The read is 3 residues too short to cover the CDR3 end, so that end is filled in from the germline J gene. V gene TRBV20-1 combines with J gene TRBJ2-7, with D perhaps matching TRBD1 (5 bases). There are 12 residues in the CDR3. Trimming shortened V by 6 bases and J by 2 bases, and 11 bases separated the two germline ends. The V gene's germline CDR1 is DFQATT and CDR2 SNEGSKA (reference sequence). CDR3: CSAATETYEQYF. CDR3 bases read: TGCAGTGCCGCGACAGAGACCTACGAG.

This clone was observed a handful of times. The read finishes 3 residues shy of the CDR3 end, and the germline J gene is used to complete it. The chain couples TRBV7-6 to TRBJ2-3; TRBD1 might be the D (5 bases). In germline, CDR1 is SGHVS, CDR2 FNYEAQ. The CDR3 is made up of 14 amino acids. CDR3 protein: CASSSDIGNQPQYF. The part of the CDR3 DNA that was read is TGTGCCAGCAGCTCGGACATTGGCAATCAGCCG.

At least ten counts were recorded for this clone. The read terminates 3 residues ahead of where the CDR3 ends, so the germline J gene completes it. This rearrangement joins TRBV7-3 to TRBJ2-1; no clear D gene. Trimming removed 2 bases from V and 7 bases from J, with 9 bases in between. The V gene's germline CDR1 is SGHTA and CDR2 FQGTGA. The CDR3 runs 13 residues. CDR3 residues: CASSLARLNEQFF. The DNA read from the CDR3 is TGTGCCAGCAGCTTAGCAAGGTTGAATGAG.

In its sample, this clone was seen many times. The read gets to within 3 residues of the CDR3 end, and the germline J gene fills in the rest. The J gene is TRBJ1-4, the V gene TRBV20-1; 7 positions match TRBD1. This CDR3 spans 14 amino acids. CDR1 and CDR2 from the germline V gene are DFQATT and SNEGSKA (reference sequence). V dropped 6 bases and J dropped 0; count of bases not matched to a gene: 4. CDR3 bases read: TGCAGTGCCGTAGGGACAGCAACTAATGAAAAA. This codes for CSAVGTATNEK. From start to end, the CDR3 is CSAVGTATNEKLFF.